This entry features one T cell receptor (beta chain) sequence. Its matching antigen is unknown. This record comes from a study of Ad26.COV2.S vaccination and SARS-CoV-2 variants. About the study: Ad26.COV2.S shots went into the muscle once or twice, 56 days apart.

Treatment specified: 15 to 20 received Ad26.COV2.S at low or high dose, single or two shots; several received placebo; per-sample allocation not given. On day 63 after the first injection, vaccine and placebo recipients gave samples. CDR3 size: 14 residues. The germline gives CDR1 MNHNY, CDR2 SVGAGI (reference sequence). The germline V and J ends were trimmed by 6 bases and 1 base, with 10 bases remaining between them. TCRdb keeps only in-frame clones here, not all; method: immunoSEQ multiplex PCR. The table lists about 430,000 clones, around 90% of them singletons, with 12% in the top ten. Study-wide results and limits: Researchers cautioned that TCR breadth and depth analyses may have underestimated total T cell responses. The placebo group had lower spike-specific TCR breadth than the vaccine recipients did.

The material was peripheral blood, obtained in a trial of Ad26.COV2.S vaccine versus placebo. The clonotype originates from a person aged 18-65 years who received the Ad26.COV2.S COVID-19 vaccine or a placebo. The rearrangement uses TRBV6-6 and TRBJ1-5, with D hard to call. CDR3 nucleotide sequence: TGTGCCAGCAGAGACCTAAGGAGCAATCAGCCCCAGCATTTT. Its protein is CASRDLRSNQPQHF.